These 11 T cell receptor beta chains were sequenced from one sample in a study of shared clonotypes between healthy human individuals (dated by TCRdb to 2020 to 2021). Library generation was performed with the immunoSEQ multiplex PCR assay. TCRdb mirrors the immuneACCESS table, restricted to in-frame sequences. Some clones are absent from its copies; in checked studies, under half trace to an unresolved V gene, and the reason for the others is unknown. This sample gives about 470,000 clones in total; about four fifths of them show up just once. The ten biggest clones cover roughly 13% of the sample. Sequenced material: PBMCs. These receptors all stem from a woman aged 35 to 49 in good health. Some clones in this sample may be carry-over from other donors' samples.

This chain connects TRBV29-1 to TRBJ2-7; no clear D gene. Trimming took off 3 bases at V and 0 bases at J, with 9 bases between the two ends. The CDR3 runs 13 residues. Germline CDR1 SQVTM, CDR2 ANQGSEA. This chain's CDR3 is CSVEDRASYEQYF. DNA of the CDR3: TGCAGCGTTGAGGACCGCGCCTCCTACGAGCAGTACTTC.

CDR3 loop: CASSQDHALGTGGQPQHF. In nucleotides, the CDR3 is TGCGCCAGCAGCCAAGACCACGCCTTAGGGACAGGCGGTCAGCCCCAGCATTTT. The chain uses TRBV4-3 and TRBJ1-5, with 8 bases lining up with TRBD1. With 0 bases clipped from V and 6 bases from J, the junction kept 13 bases outside the gene matches. The CDR3 extends over 18 amino acids. Germline CDR1 and CDR2: LGHNA and YSLEER.

V gene TRBV20-1 combines with J gene TRBJ2-7; unclear D gene. The ends were cut back, 7 bases at V and 4 bases at J, with 11 bases in the middle. The CDR3 loop spans 11 amino acids. Germline V gives CDR1 DFQATT, CDR2 SNEGSKA (reference sequence). The CDR3 region is CSVRTEYEQYF. The CDR3 DNA reads as TGCAGTGTTCGGACGGAATACGAGCAGTACTTC.

The chain employs TRBV5-1 and TRBJ2-7; possibly TRBD2 for D (6 bases). Germline-derived CDR1 and CDR2 are SGHRS and YFSETQ. The V end was cut by 2 bases, the J end by 7 bases, with 16 bases between. The CDR3 sequence is 14 residues long. The CDR3 spells CASSLNPGVGEQYF. As DNA, the CDR3 is TGCGCCAGCAGCTTAAATCCGGGGGTTGGAGAGCAGTACTTC.

This chain joins TRBV5-1 and TRBJ1-1; tentatively, D is TRBD1 (6 bases). V lost 4 bases and J 12 bases, leaving 19 bases between the germline ends. The CDR3 extends over 13 amino acids. CDR1 is SGHRS and CDR2 is YFSETQ in the germline V gene. The CDR3 region is CASSPADSLIPFF. The CDR3 bases are TGCGCCAGCAGCCCGGCGGACAGCCTAATCCCTTTCTTT. The whole variable domain, filled in from reference TRBV5-1 and TRBJ1-1, reads KAGVTQTPRYLIKTRGQQVTLSCSPISGHRSVSWYQQTPGQGLQFLFEYFSETQRNKGNFPGRFSGRQFSNSRSEMNVSTLELGDSALYLCASSPADSLIPFFGQGTRLTVV.

The chain combines TRBV5-1 with TRBJ2-7; 11 bases fit TRBD1. CDR1 is SGHRS, CDR2 YFSETQ, per germline. The ends lost 4 bases at V and 3 bases at J; junction bases unmatched: 3. CDR3 length: 14 amino acids. CDR3 bases: TGCGCCAGCAGCCGCGGGACAGGGGGCTACGAGCAGTACTTC. The encoded protein is CASSRGTGGYEQYF.

The gene calls are TRBV5-1 and TRBJ2-5, with D perhaps given as TRBD1 or TRBD2 (5 bases each). CDR1 is SGHRS, CDR2 YFSETQ, per germline. This CDR3 contains 14 residues. V was cut by 0 bases and J by 2 bases, with 8 bases left in between. CDR3 sequence: CASSLGGNQETQYF. In nucleotides, the CDR3 is TGCGCCAGCAGCTTGGGGGGGAATCAAGAGACCCAGTACTTC. Together with reference TRBV5-1 and TRBJ2-5, the CDR3 gives the full variable domain: KAGVTQTPRYLIKTRGQQVTLSCSPISGHRSVSWYQQTPGQGLQFLFEYFSETQRNKGNFPGRFSGRQFSNSRSEMNVSTLELGDSALYLCASSLGGNQETQYFGPGTRLLVL.

Notes on this clone: This CDR3 is also generated by other DNA sequences in the sample. The chain carries TRBV7-6 and TRBJ2-7; the match to TRBD2 covers 9 bases. This CDR3 comprises 15 residues. Trimming removed 0 bases from V and 2 bases from J; junction bases left unmatched: 2. Germline values: CDR1 SGHVS, CDR2 FNYEAQ. The CDR3 region has the DNA TGTGCCAGCAGCTTAGCGGCTAGCGGGGCCTACGAGCAGTACTTC. Its translation is CASSLAASGAYEQYF.

The J gene is TRBJ2-5, the V gene TRBV11-3, with a weak D call TRBD2 (6 bases). The CDR3 covers 14 residues. Germline V CDR1 and CDR2: SGHNT, YENEEA. V lost 4 bases to trimming and J lost 7 bases, with 16 bases between them. Here the CDR3 DNA reads TGTGCCAGCAGCTACCGCGGAGGGGACGGGACCCAGTACTTC. This translates into CASSYRGGDGTQYF.

This clone was observed a handful of times. The rearrangement links TRBV30 to TRBJ1-1; 7 bases align to TRBD1. CDR3 size: 13 residues. The germline V gene encodes CDR1 GTSNPN and CDR2 SVGIG (reference sequence). V lost 4 bases, J lost 10 bases, and 12 bases stayed unmatched. The CDR3 region is CAWTQRRRQGAFF. CDR3 bases: TGTGCCTGGACCCAAAGGAGGAGACAGGGAGCTTTCTTT. The complete variable domain, with remaining parts taken from reference TRBV30 and TRBJ1-1, reads SQTIHQWPATLVQPVGSPLSLECTVEGTSNPNLYWYRQAAGRGLQLLFYSVGIGQISSEVPQNLSASRPQDRQFILSSKKLLLSDSGFYLCAWTQRRRQGAFFGQGTRLTVV.

The chain couples TRBV9 to TRBJ2-7; D is possibly TRBD2 (5 bases). Germline V gives CDR1 SGDLS, CDR2 YYNGEE. The CDR3 spans 16 residues. V lost 4 bases, J lost 2 bases, and 19 bases lay in between. The CDR3 loop is CASSQRSLTSTYEQYF. CDR3 DNA: TGTGCCAGCAGCCAGCGGTCTCTGACATCTACCTACGAGCAGTACTTC.